This T cell receptor (beta chain) is from a study of OX40 agonist ivuxolimab in advanced cancers. Study-level background: An anti-OX40 (CD134) antibody with agonistic activity, ivuxolimab, was administered to patients. General study findings and limits: Averaged across samples, CD8+ T cells carried more expanded clones than CD4+ did.

About this clone: Its specificity is not known.

Clones were sequenced by immunoSEQ multiplex PCR, and TCRdb holds only the in-frame ones, with some missing. The sample lists around 70,000 clones, about 79% occurring once. V was clipped by 8 bases and J by 5 bases, with 13 bases between them. Germline V gene data show CDR1 as MNHNS and CDR2 as SASEGT. The CDR3 contains 13 residues. Patients were ineligible given autoimmune disease history or systemic immunosuppression. The receptor was derived from an adult with an advanced solid tumor such as melanoma, head and neck, liver or kidney cancer. The chain carries TRBV6-1 and TRBJ2-1; D is uncertain. Specimen: CD4+ or CD8+ T cells sorted from blood, collected in a trial of the OX40 agonist ivuxolimab. Here the CDR3 DNA reads TGTGCCAGCCAACAAGGGCAGGACAATGAGCAGTTCTTC. Translating it yields CASQQGQDNEQFF.